This T cell receptor beta chain was captured in a study of monozygotic twins with inflammatory bowel disease. General observations from the study: Immunosuppressive treatments were not uniform, and this may have added variability to patient repertoires.

Germline loops: CDR1 WSHSY, CDR2 SAAADI. The CDR3 is 15 amino acids. As to this clonotype: The target antigen is unknown.

Making each TCR library took approximately 3,700 ng of total RNA. TCRdb reprocessed the 5' RACE reads, with one entry per CDR3 protein and no DNA. The sample's table shows approximately 400,000 distinct CDR3 sequences. The authors drew roughly 2.5 ml of blood from each donor. This sequence was found in a human donor with ulcerative colitis or Crohn's disease, or a healthy co-twin of an affected twin (not recorded which). This chain connects TRBV10-2 to TRBJ1-6. The sequenced sample was blood. CDR3 sequence: CASSESSIYNSPLHF.